These 6 T cell receptor beta chains came from one sample sequenced in a study of identifying expanded T cells in peripheral blood. Repertoires were generated with immunoSEQ multiplex PCR, while TCRdb's copy carries only in-frame clones and drops some. The sample lists around 85,000 clones; more than 75% were seen once. The source material was blood. These receptors all stem from a person aged 18 to 75 in good health.

V and J are TRBV7-9 and TRBJ2-7; 9 nucleotides agree with TRBD2. From germline, CDR1 is SEHNR and CDR2 FQNEAQ (reference sequence). V lost 1 base, J lost 0 bases, and 4 bases stayed unmatched. The CDR3 runs 16 residues. The CDR3 DNA follows: TGTGCCAGCAGCTTAGTGGTAGCGGGAGTCTCCTACGAGCAGTACTTC. It encodes CASSLVVAGVSYEQYF.

The rearrangement uses TRBV6-1 and TRBJ2-3; 7 bases are a match to TRBD1. Per germline, CDR1 MNHNS and CDR2 SASEGT. The CDR3 has 14 amino acids. J gave up 4 bases and V 2 bases, and 3 bases lay outside the gene matches. CDR3 residues: CASSERGGADTQYF. The CDR3 DNA follows: TGTGCCAGCAGTGAACGAGGGGGCGCAGATACGCAGTATTTT.

The rearrangement uses TRBV19 and TRBJ1-2; D remains ambiguous. V lost 1 base, J lost 6 bases, and 15 bases lay in between. The CDR3 is 15 residues long. Germline values: CDR1 LNHDA, CDR2 SQIVND (reference sequence). Here the CDR3 reads CASSIGGRTYHGYTF. CDR3 sequence (DNA): TGTGCCAGTAGTATAGGTGGGCGGACCTACCATGGCTACACCTTC.

V usage is TRBV29-1 and J usage is TRBJ1-2; no firm D call. Per germline, CDR1 SQVTM and CDR2 ANQGSEA. V lost 3 bases and J lost 8, with 16 bases in between. The CDR3 is 13 amino acids. The CDR3 coding sequence is TGCAGCGTTGAGTCTAGTCATGTCCAGGGCTACACCTTC. Amino acids: CSVESSHVQGYTF.

The chain uses TRBV5-4 and TRBJ2-5; 8 bases match TRBD1. V lost 4 bases and J lost 2; bases outside the gene matches: 10. Germline CDR1 SGHNT, CDR2 YYREEE (reference sequence). The CDR3 extends over 16 amino acids. CDR3 sequence: CASSPGTDRVQETQYF. CDR3 nucleotides: TGTGCCAGCAGCCCCGGGACGGACAGGGTTCAAGAGACCCAGTACTTC. Full variable domain (missing parts from reference TRBV5-4 and TRBJ2-5): ETGVTQSPTHLIKTRGQQVTLRCSSQSGHNTVSWYQQALGQGPQFIFQYYREEENGRGNFPPRFSGLQFPNYSSELNVNALELDDSALYLCASSPGTDRVQETQYFGPGTRLLVL.

V is TRBV27 and J is TRBJ2-5; possible D gene TRBD2, 5 bases. V lost 1 base and J 5 bases, leaving 17 bases between the germline ends. The CDR3 loop spans 16 amino acids. The germline V gene has CDR1 MNHEY and CDR2 SMNVEV (reference sequence). CDR3 coding DNA: TGTGCCAGCAGTTTATATGGGCGGCCCCCGGGGGAGACCCAGTACTTC. It encodes CASSLYGRPPGETQYF.